This T cell receptor (beta chain) was obtained from a study of shared T cell receptors in the human thymus. In the case of this clone: Other nucleotide sequences from this sample produce the same CDR3.

The data were produced by immunoSEQ multiplex PCR, yet TCRdb's version contains in-frame clones alone and is incomplete. This table has some 700,000 clones, around 85% appearing once. This sample was shared with a second study, whose subject was human thymus T cells. That source notes: Repertoires sampled from thymus and blood appeared biased in V and J gene usage. Related research has reported that thymic repertoires overlap highly among unrelated individuals.

Sequenced input: thymocytes. This TCR came from a girl under three years old with a congenital heart defect.

CDR3 loop: CASSLARDSNSPLHF. CDR3 sequence (DNA): TGTGCCAGCAGCTTGGCCCGGGACAGTAACTCCCCCCTCCACTTT. The rearrangement uses TRBV5-6 and TRBJ1-6, with 7 bases fitting TRBD1. Trimming removed 0 bases from V and 13 bases from J; junction bases left unmatched: 10. Germline-derived CDR1 and CDR2 are SGHDT and YYEEEE. The CDR3 has 15 residues. Full variable domain (outside the CDR3, taken from reference TRBV5-6 and TRBJ1-6): DAGVTQSPTHLIKTRGQQVTLRCSPKSGHDTVSWYQQALGQGPQFIFQYYEEEERQRGNFPDRFSGHQFPNYSSELNVNALLLGDSALYLCASSLARDSNSPLHFGNGTRLTVT.